These 27 T cell receptor beta chains were sequenced from one sample in a study of shared clonotypes between healthy human individuals. This table comes from immunoSEQ multiplex PCR, and its TCRdb copy is limited to in-frame clones, with some not included. The sample has 980,000 or so clones, less than 85% seen once. The sequencing sample was made of memory CD4+ T cells sorted from blood. Subset defined: CD45RA-negative fraction. These receptor sequences come from a man younger than 30 in good health.

A word on this clone: A read error is possible here, since a much larger clone lies one base away. V usage is TRBV27 and J usage is TRBJ2-7; 7 nucleotides match TRBD1. Per the germline V gene, CDR1 is MNHEY and CDR2 is SMNVEV (reference sequence). V lost 5 bases and J lost 5; bases outside the gene matches: 3. This CDR3 has 12 residues. The DNA of the CDR3 is TGTGCCAGCAGTGAACAGGGGAACGAGCAGTACTTC. Its translation is CASSEQGNEQYF.

In this sample, this clone turned up a few times. The same CDR3 arises from other DNA sequences in this sample as well. The V and J genes are TRBV6-5 and TRBJ2-7, with TRBD1 matching 7 bases. V lost 0 bases to trimming and J lost 2 bases; unmatched junction nucleotides: 1. The V gene's germline CDR1 is MNHEY and CDR2 SVGAGI. CDR3 length: 14 residues. The CDR3 loop reads CASSYSTGTYEQYF. Here the CDR3 DNA reads TGTGCCAGCAGTTACTCGACAGGGACCTACGAGCAGTACTTC.

CDR3 nucleotides: TGTGCCAGCAGTGCTTGGGACTCAAAGGGACAGCAGTACTTC. Translating it yields CASSAWDSKGQQYF. V is TRBV2 and J is TRBJ2-7, with D maybe TRBD2 (6 bases). Trimming took 4 bases from V and 8 from J, leaving 18 bases between them. The CDR3 contains 14 residues. In germline, CDR1 is SNHLY, CDR2 FYNNEI.

This clone was observed a handful of times. The sample holds other DNA sequences that translate to the same CDR3. The rearrangement links TRBV5-1 to TRBJ2-5; 10 bases are a match to TRBD2. Trimming at V came to 0 bases and at J to 1 base, leaving 3 bases not matched to a gene. This CDR3 is built from 16 residues. CDR1 SGHRS and CDR2 YFSETQ come from the germline V gene. CDR3 amino acids: CASSLGASGGQETQYF. CDR3 nucleotide sequence: TGCGCCAGCAGCTTGGGGGCTAGCGGGGGCCAAGAGACCCAGTACTTC.

V is TRBV27 and J is TRBJ2-7; TRBD2 might be the D (5 bases). This CDR3 has 15 residues. Germline CDR1 MNHEY, CDR2 SMNVEV (reference sequence). V was cut by 1 base and J by 0 bases, with 10 bases left in between. The CDR3: CASSLYWESSYEQYF. Here the CDR3 DNA reads TGTGCCAGCAGTTTATACTGGGAGAGCTCCTACGAGCAGTACTTC.

The V and J genes are TRBV10-1 and TRBJ2-1; TRBD1 agrees at 7 bases. The CDR3 spans 13 residues. Germline lookup yields CDR1 WNHNN and CDR2 SYGVQD (reference sequence). Trimming took 6 bases from V and 4 from J; bases not matched to a gene: 3. The CDR3 loop is CASRSDRYNEQFF. The CDR3 DNA follows: TGCGCCAGCAGATCGGACAGGTACAATGAGCAGTTCTTC.

The chain has TRBV5-6 and TRBJ2-3, with 7 bases aligning to TRBD2. The V gene end was trimmed by 4 bases and the J gene end by 4 bases; junction bases not matched to a gene: 9. CDR3 length: 15 residues. Per germline, CDR1 SGHDT and CDR2 YYEEEE. CDR3 residues: CASSRGLTSPDTQYF. The CDR3 DNA sequence: TGTGCCAGCAGCCGAGGGCTGACTAGCCCAGATACGCAGTATTTT.

V usage is TRBV19 and J usage is TRBJ2-7; 7 nucleotides agree with TRBD1. There are 13 residues in the CDR3. In germline, CDR1 is LNHDA, CDR2 SQIVND (reference sequence). V shed 3 bases, J shed 3 bases, and the junction held 2 bases outside the gene matches. CDR3 residues: CASSIGTVYEQYF. CDR3 DNA: TGTGCCAGTAGTATCGGGACAGTCTACGAGCAGTACTTC.

The chain links TRBV11-1 to TRBJ2-2; the match to TRBD2 covers 8 bases. Germline assignment: CDR1 SGHAT and CDR2 FQDESV (reference sequence). The V and J ends lost 5 bases and 6 bases, in that order; junction bases with no gene match: 8. The CDR3 is 15 amino acids. CDR3 DNA sequence: TGTGCCAGCAGCCCGGGGGGGGCGAAGGCCGGGGAGCTGTTTTTT. The encoded protein is CASSPGGAKAGELFF.

This clone was picked up many times. CDR3: CASLPKGTDTQYF. CDR3 coding DNA: TGTGCCAGCCTACCTAAGGGCACAGATACGCAGTATTTT. This chain links TRBV28 with TRBJ2-3; D is uncertain. The CDR3 contains 13 residues. Deletions cut 8 bases from V and 1 base from J, with 10 bases between. Germline V CDR1 and CDR2: MDHEN, SYDVKM.

This clone was detected a few times. The chain joins TRBV11-2 to TRBJ1-5; D gene uncertain. Germline lookup yields CDR1 SGHAT and CDR2 FQNNGV. This CDR3 spans 13 amino acids. With 5 bases removed from V and 1 base from J, the gap between germline ends came to 6 bases. This CDR3 is CASSTRSNQPQHF. CDR3 nucleotides: TGTGCCAGCAGCACTAGGAGCAATCAGCCCCAGCATTTT.

The chain carries TRBV7-9 and TRBJ2-3, with TRBD2 identical over 7 bases. The CDR3 is 15 residues long. After removal of 5 bases from V and 1 base from J, the junction contained 6 bases not matched to a gene. Germline loops: CDR1 SEHNR, CDR2 FQNEAQ (reference sequence). The CDR3 region is CASSSSGSRTDTQYF. The CDR3 bases are TGTGCCAGCAGCAGTAGCGGGTCCCGCACAGATACGCAGTATTTT. The full variable domain, rest sourced from reference TRBV7-9 and TRBJ2-3, is DTGVSQNPRHKITKRGQNVTFRCDPISEHNRLYWYRQTLGQGPEFLTYFQNEAQLEKSRLLSDRFSAERPKGSFSTLEIQRTEQGDSAMYLCASSSSGSRTDTQYFGPGTRLTVL.

This chain links TRBV25-1 with TRBJ2-5; the D is unclear. Germline loops: CDR1 MGHDK, CDR2 SYGVNS. The CDR3 contains 14 residues. V was pared by 2 bases and J by 2 bases, with 9 bases between. DNA for the CDR3: TGTGCCAGCAGTGAACCCGACGGGCAAGAGACCCAGTACTTC. This gives the protein CASSEPDGQETQYF. Filled out from reference TRBV25-1 and TRBJ2-5, the complete variable domain reads EADIYQTPRYLVIGTGKKITLECSQTMGHDKMYWYQQDPGMELHLIHYSYGVNSTEKGDLSSESTVSRIRTEHFPLTLESARPSHTSQYLCASSEPDGQETQYFGPGTRLLVL.

V gene TRBV25-1 combines with J gene TRBJ1-5; no firm D call. Looked up from germline, CDR1 is MGHDK and CDR2 is SYGVNS. The V gene lost 6 bases and the J gene lost 7 bases, with 16 bases spanning the gap. The CDR3 totals 14 residues. The CDR3 bases are TGTGCCAGCAGCACGAAACTGGGATTACAGCCCCAGCATTTT. This sequence encodes CASSTKLGLQPQHF.

This clone showed up just a few times. The chain links TRBV6-1 to TRBJ1-5; 8 bases are a match to TRBD1. J gave up 2 bases and V 2 bases, and 11 bases lay outside the gene matches. The CDR3 runs to 18 residues. The germline CDR1 and CDR2 sequences are MNHNS and SASEGT. The CDR3 spells CASSESPRGLIGNQPQHF. The CDR3 nucleotides are TGTGCCAGCAGTGAATCCCCCAGGGGGCTAATAGGCAATCAGCCCCAGCATTTT.

Turning to this clone: Germline and junction disagree at one end, which may indicate a read error. Distinct nucleotide sequences in the sample also encode this CDR3. As DNA, the CDR3 is TGTGCCTGGAACAGGGATAGCAATCAACCCCAGCATTTT. This gives the protein CAWNRDSNQPQHF. The chain has TRBV30 and TRBJ1-5, with a possible D match to TRBD1 (6 bases). Germline CDR1 and CDR2: GTSNPN and SVGIG (reference sequence). This CDR3 contains 13 residues.

The rearrangement links TRBV14 to TRBJ2-7; 8 bases are a match to TRBD1. CDR1 is SGHDN, CDR2 FVKESK, per germline. The V gene end was trimmed by 4 bases and the J gene end by 2 bases; junction bases not matched to a gene: 4. This CDR3 is built from 14 residues. CDR3 nucleotide sequence: TGTGCCAGCAGCCGACTACAGGGGGCCTACGAGCAGTACTTC. Translation gives CASSRLQGAYEQYF.

In its sample, this clone was seen once. This sequence joins TRBV19 and TRBJ1-1, with a tentative D call TRBD1 (6 bases). V lost 7 bases and J lost 0, with 21 bases in between. Germline V gene sequence: CDR1 LNHDA, CDR2 SQIVND (reference sequence). CDR3 length: 17 residues. The CDR3 coding sequence is TGTGCCAGTAACAAGACCCCACAGGGTAGCATGAACACTGAAGCTTTCTTT. It codes for CASNKTPQGSMNTEAFF.

The chain carries TRBV15 and TRBJ1-1, with TRBD1 matching over 8 bases. Trimming took 1 base from V and 5 from J; bases not matched to a gene: 9. The germline gives CDR1 LNHNV, CDR2 YYDKDF (reference sequence). The CDR3 runs to 16 residues. The CDR3 nucleotides are TGTGCCACCAGCAGAGGGGGCAGGGGGCAGATTACTGAAGCTTTCTTT. Translated: CATSRGGRGQITEAFF.

The rearrangement uses TRBV28 and TRBJ1-2, with D perhaps TRBD1 (5 bases). Germline loops: CDR1 MDHEN, CDR2 SYDVKM. This CDR3 region has 14 residues. Trimming pared 6 bases from V and 0 bases from J, leaving 11 bases between. This CDR3 is CASRYGAANYGYTF. CDR3 nucleotides: TGTGCCAGCAGGTACGGGGCGGCTAACTATGGCTACACCTTC.

CDR3 DNA: TGTGCCAGCAGTGGATACGGGACAGGGGATGAAAAACTGTTTTTT. Amino acid sequence: CASSGYGTGDEKLFF. The chain links TRBV6-1 to TRBJ1-4; 10 nucleotides line up with TRBD1. CDR3 length equals 15 residues. From germline, CDR1 is MNHNS and CDR2 SASEGT. Trimming removed 4 bases from V and 6 bases from J; junction bases left unmatched: 5.

The chain carries TRBV2 and TRBJ1-1, with D perhaps matching TRBD1 (6 bases). This CDR3 is built from 14 residues. The V gene's germline CDR1 is SNHLY and CDR2 FYNNEI. V lost 7 bases to trimming and J lost 5 bases, with 17 bases between them. Written as DNA, the CDR3 is TGTGCCAGCACCCCCCGGGGGGGCCAGACTGAAGCTTTCTTT. Translating it yields CASTPRGGQTEAFF.

V usage is TRBV10-2 and J usage is TRBJ2-7, with D perhaps matching TRBD1 (6 bases). The ends were cut back, 5 bases at V and 7 bases at J, with 12 bases in the middle. This CDR3 comprises 12 residues. The germline V gene has CDR1 WSHSY and CDR2 SAAADI. The DNA for the CDR3 is TGCGCCAGCAGTACAGGGTCATGGGAGCAGTACTTC. The encoded protein is CASSTGSWEQYF.

The V and J genes are TRBV11-3 and TRBJ2-1; the match to TRBD1 covers 9 bases. CDR3 length: 16 amino acids. The V and J ends lost 5 bases and 3 bases, in that order; junction bases with no gene match: 8. Looked up from germline, CDR1 is SGHNT and CDR2 is YENEEA. CDR3 sequence reads: CASSETGTGRYNEQFF. In DNA, the CDR3 is TGTGCCAGCAGCGAAACAGGGACAGGGCGCTACAATGAGCAGTTCTTC.

The chain has TRBV7-2 and TRBJ1-1; D possibly corresponds to TRBD1 (5 bases). Trimming took 2 bases from V and 5 from J, leaving 9 bases between them. This CDR3 has 13 amino acids. Germline-derived CDR1 and CDR2 are SGHTA and FQGNSA. CDR3 sequence reads: CASSLTRETEAFF. The CDR3 DNA is TGTGCCAGCAGCTTAACCAGGGAAACTGAAGCTTTCTTT.

The chain uses TRBV5-4 and TRBJ2-7; tentative D call: TRBD2 (7 bases). This CDR3 region has 15 residues. Germline CDR1 is SGHNT and CDR2 is YYREEE (reference sequence). The V and J ends lost 0 bases and 3 bases respectively, with 13 bases between them. DNA of the CDR3: TGTGCCAGCAGCTTGGATAGGGGGGGAGTCTACGAGCAGTACTTC. Its translation: CASSLDRGGVYEQYF.

The rearrangement links TRBV10-3 to TRBJ1-1; 7 bases are a match to TRBD1. The germline V gene encodes CDR1 ENHRY and CDR2 SYGVKD. The CDR3 consists of 12 residues. V dropped 6 bases and J dropped 11; count of bases not matched to a gene: 9. The CDR3 nucleotides read TGTGCCATCAGCGAGGACAGGCCCGTGGCTTTCTTT. It is translated as CAISEDRPVAFF.